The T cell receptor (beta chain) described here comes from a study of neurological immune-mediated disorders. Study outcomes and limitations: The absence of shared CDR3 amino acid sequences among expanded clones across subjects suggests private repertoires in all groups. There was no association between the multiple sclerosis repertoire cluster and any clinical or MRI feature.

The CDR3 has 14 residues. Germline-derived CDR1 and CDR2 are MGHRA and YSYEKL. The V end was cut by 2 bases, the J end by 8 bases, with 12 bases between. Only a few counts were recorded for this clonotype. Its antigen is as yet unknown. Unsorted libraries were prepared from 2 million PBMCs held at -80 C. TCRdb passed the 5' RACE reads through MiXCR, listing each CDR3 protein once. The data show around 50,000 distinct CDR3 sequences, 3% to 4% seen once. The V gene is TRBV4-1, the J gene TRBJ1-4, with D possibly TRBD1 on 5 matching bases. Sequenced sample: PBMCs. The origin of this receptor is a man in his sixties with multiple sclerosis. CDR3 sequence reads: CASSQNGGGEKLFF. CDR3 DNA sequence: TGCGCCAGCAGCCAAAATGGGGGTGGCGAAAAACTGTTTTTT.